Listed below are T cell receptor beta chains from one sample, sequenced in a study of shared clonotypes between healthy human individuals. The protocol was immunoSEQ multiplex PCR, while the TCRdb copy is restricted to in-frame clones and leaves out a portion. The sample lists over a million clones, approximately 98.5% occurring once. The sample comprised naive CD4+ T cells sorted from blood. Every receptor here comes from a man aged 25 to 40 in good health. Both conserved end residues are part of each CDR3. The D gene is left open where the match is weak. Where a row states a size, it is once, few, many or the class of an expanded clone; other rows omit it.

CDR3: CASSSLGGRHNEQFF
DNA: TGTGCCAGCAGCTCCCTTGGGGGGAGACACAATGAGCAGTTCTTC
D: NA
size: NA
J: TRBJ2-1
V: TRBV9

CDR3: CASTPRDRAFSEQYF
DNA: TGTGCCAGCACCCCCCGGGACAGGGCGTTTTCCGAGCAGTACTTC
D: TRBD1
size: NA
J: TRBJ2-7
V: TRBV7-2

CDR3: CASSLNAATNEKLFF
DNA: TGTGCCAGCAGCTTGAATGCAGCAACTAATGAAAAACTGTTTTTT
D: NA
size: NA
J: TRBJ1-4
V: TRBV5-4

CDR3: CASSSLGHDSRWNTEAFF
DNA: TGTGCCAGCAGCTCCCTGGGACACGACTCAAGGTGGAACACTGAAGCTTTCTTT
D: NA
size: NA
J: TRBJ1-1
V: TRBV7-9

CDR3: CASKRAGEGDTQYF
DNA: TGTGCCAGTAAAAGGGCGGGAGAGGGAGATACGCAGTATTTT
D: TRBD2
size: NA
J: TRBJ2-3
V: TRBV19

CDR3: CASSPRLAGATDTQYF
DNA: TGTGCCAGCTCACCTCGACTAGCGGGAGCCACAGATACGCAGTATTTT
D: TRBD2
size: NA
J: TRBJ2-3
V: TRBV18

CDR3: CASSHYGEGLNTQYF
DNA: TGCGCCAGCAGCCATTATGGGGAGGGTTTAAATACGCAGTATTTT
D: TRBD2
size: NA
J: TRBJ2-3
V: TRBV4-1

CDR3: CASSGRDRARGDTQYF
DNA: TGTGCCAGCAGTGGCCGGGACAGGGCCCGAGGAGATACGCAGTATTTT
D: TRBD1
size: NA
J: TRBJ2-3
V: TRBV2

CDR3: CASRPEPGANVLTF
DNA: TGTGCCAGCAGACCCGAGCCAGGGGCCAACGTCCTGACTTTC
D: NA
size: NA
J: TRBJ2-6
V: TRBV5-5

CDR3: CASSELAGVTGELFF
DNA: TGTGCCAGCAGTGAGCTGGCAGGGGTTACCGGGGAGCTGTTTTTT
D: NA
size: NA
J: TRBJ2-2
V: TRBV2

CDR3: CASSLGSVGSEQYF
DNA: TGCGCCAGCAGCTTGGGCTCGGTGGGGTCCGAGCAGTACTTC
D: NA
size: NA
J: TRBJ2-7
V: TRBV5-1

CDR3: CASSQEGVGNQPQHF
DNA: TGTGCCAGCAGCCAAGAAGGGGTGGGGAATCAGCCCCAGCATTTT
D: NA
size: NA
J: TRBJ1-5
V: TRBV5-4

CDR3: CSVGLARNTGELFF
DNA: TGCAGCGTTGGACTAGCTCGGAACACCGGGGAGCTGTTTTTT
D: TRBD2
size: NA
J: TRBJ2-2
V: TRBV29-1

CDR3: CASSGTDIPEQYF
DNA: TGCGCCAGCAGTGGGACGGACATCCCCGAGCAGTACTTC
D: NA
size: NA
J: TRBJ2-7
V: TRBV10-1

CDR3: CASSRGRAATYEQYF
DNA: TGCGCCAGCAGCCGAGGGCGAGCGGCTACCTACGAGCAGTACTTC
D: NA
size: NA
J: TRBJ2-7
V: TRBV5-1

CDR3: CASSARDRGSTEAFF
DNA: TGCGCCAGCAGCGCGCGGGACAGGGGTTCCACTGAAGCTTTCTTT
D: TRBD1
size: NA
J: TRBJ1-1
V: TRBV5-1

CDR3: CASSQPDRGHQPQHF
DNA: TGCGCCAGCAGCCAACCGGACAGGGGACATCAGCCCCAGCATTTT
D: TRBD1
size: once
J: TRBJ1-5
V: TRBV4-1

CDR3: CASRSTGGLSGYTF
DNA: TGTGCCAGCAGGTCGACAGGGGGTTTATCCGGCTACACCTTC
D: TRBD1
size: NA
J: TRBJ1-2
V: TRBV6-5

CDR3: CATLSRGKRSNQPQHF
DNA: TGTGCCACTCTAAGCAGGGGAAAACGTAGCAATCAGCCCCAGCATTTT
D: NA
size: NA
J: TRBJ1-5
V: TRBV19

CDR3: CASSDFRGHETQYF
DNA: TGTGCCAGCAGTGATTTTCGGGGGCACGAGACCCAGTACTTC
D: NA
size: NA
J: TRBJ2-5
V: TRBV25-1

CDR3: CASSLWGQGSTYEQYF
DNA: TGTGCCAGCAGCTTATGGGGACAGGGGTCTACCTACGAGCAGTACTTC
D: TRBD1
size: NA
J: TRBJ2-7
V: TRBV7-2

CDR3: CASIRGGMGKNTEAFF
DNA: TGTGCCAGCATAAGAGGGGGGATGGGAAAAAACACTGAAGCTTTCTTT
D: NA
size: NA
J: TRBJ1-1
V: TRBV28

CDR3: CASSHLYEQYF
DNA: TGTGCCAGCAGCCACCTCTACGAGCAGTACTTC
D: NA
size: NA
J: TRBJ2-7
V: TRBV14

CDR3: CASSLTGTSAEQYF
DNA: TGTGCCAGCAGCCTAACCGGGACATCGGCCGAGCAGTACTTC
D: NA
size: NA
J: TRBJ2-7
V: TRBV4-2

CDR3: CASSPGGKNTYNEQFF
DNA: TGCGCCAGCAGCCCCGGCGGGAAAAATACCTACAATGAGCAGTTCTTC
D: NA
size: NA
J: TRBJ2-1
V: TRBV5-1

CDR3: CASSTGRRGDEQYF
DNA: TGTGCCAGCAGCACCGGACGGCGAGGCGACGAGCAGTACTTC
D: NA
size: NA
J: TRBJ2-7
V: TRBV7-2

CDR3: CASSGGLHKNYGYTF
DNA: TGTGCCAGCAGTGGAGGACTCCACAAGAACTATGGCTACACCTTC
D: NA
size: NA
J: TRBJ1-2
V: TRBV6-1

CDR3: CASSESGRTDTQYF
DNA: TGTGCCAGCAGTGAAAGTGGCAGGACAGATACGCAGTATTTT
D: NA
size: NA
J: TRBJ2-3
V: TRBV25-1

CDR3: CASSLWGRTTDWNTEAFF
DNA: TGCGCCAGCAGCTTGTGGGGTCGGACGACGGACTGGAACACTGAAGCTTTCTTT
D: NA
size: NA
J: TRBJ1-1
V: TRBV5-1

CDR3: CASRGLAGNEQFF
DNA: TGTGCCAGCAGGGGACTAGCGGGGAATGAGCAGTTCTTC
D: TRBD2
size: NA
J: TRBJ2-1
V: TRBV6-5

CDR3: CASSQALRVAGLTDTQYF
DNA: TGCGCCAGCAGCCAGGCGTTGAGGGTAGCGGGGCTAACAGATACGCAGTATTTT
D: TRBD2
size: NA
J: TRBJ2-3
V: TRBV4-3

CDR3: CASSLLGPPLSYEQYF
DNA: TGTGCCAGCAGTTTACTGGGGCCACCGCTGTCCTACGAGCAGTACTTC
D: NA
size: NA
J: TRBJ2-7
V: TRBV28

CDR3: CATQARGEATNEKLFF
DNA: TGTGCCACCCAGGCCCGAGGAGAGGCAACTAATGAAAAACTGTTTTTT
D: NA
size: once
J: TRBJ1-4
V: TRBV19